Listed here are 30 T cell receptor beta chains from one sample, sequenced in a study of technical replicates of blood from a few donors. TCRdb's copy holds only in-frame clones and misses some; the assay was immunoSEQ multiplex PCR. This table holds approximately 85,000 clones, 94% found once. Material: T cells isolated from PBMCs. These receptors were obtained from a human donor in good health.

The chain combines TRBV19 with TRBJ1-5; D uncertain. In germline, CDR1 is LNHDA, CDR2 SQIVND (reference sequence). V was shortened by 6 bases and J by 4 bases, with 16 bases between the two germline ends. CDR3 length: 15 residues. The CDR3, as DNA: TGTGCCAGTAGAAGTGGGAGGCGGACGAATCAGCCCCAGCATTTT. Its translation is CASRSGRRTNQPQHF.

In DNA form, the CDR3 reads TGTGCCAGCAGCTTGTGGACAGGGGGCTTCAGCGGGCATGGCTACACCTTC. This gives the protein CASSLWTGGFSGHGYTF. This chain uses TRBV7-2 with TRBJ1-2, with TRBD1 matching over 11 bases. With V trimmed by 3 bases and J by 6 bases, 12 bases remained unmatched. Germline V gene lookup returns CDR1 SGHTA and CDR2 FQGNSA. The CDR3 has 17 amino acids.

There are a few counts of this clone. The J gene is TRBJ2-5, the V gene TRBV10-2, with 8 positions matching TRBD2. The CDR3 is 14 residues long. Germline V lookup: CDR1 WSHSY, CDR2 SAAADI. Trimming removed 8 bases from V and 2 bases from J; junction bases left unmatched: 7. The CDR3 DNA follows: TGCGCCAGCGCTCGGGGGGGGAATCAAGAGACCCAGTACTTC. Protein sequence: CASARGGNQETQYF.

The chain couples TRBV5-1 to TRBJ2-7; the match to TRBD2 covers 7 bases. CDR3 length: 14 residues. Germline trimming cut 4 bases from V and 4 bases from J; bases unmatched to any gene: 8. Germline loops: CDR1 SGHRS, CDR2 YFSETQ. CDR3 bases: TGCGCCAGCAGCGCGTCCGGGACTATGTACGAGCAGTACTTC. Translated: CASSASGTMYEQYF.

The genes are TRBV6-5 and TRBJ2-7; 7 nucleotides agree with TRBD1. V gave up 6 bases and J gave up 1 base; unmatched junction bases: 9. The CDR3 sequence is 15 residues long. The germline CDR1 and CDR2 sequences are MNHEY and SVGAGI. The CDR3 sequence is CASSKSHRGSYEQYF. The CDR3 DNA reads as TGTGCCAGCAGCAAGAGTCACAGGGGATCCTACGAGCAGTACTTC.

This chain joins TRBV7-6 and TRBJ2-7, with a weak D call TRBD1 (7 bases). Per the germline V gene, CDR1 is SGHVS and CDR2 is FNYEAQ. Trimming shortened V by 2 bases and J by 6 bases, and 26 bases separated the two germline ends. The CDR3 has 18 amino acids. The CDR3 here is CASSLRRMGRGDRGEQYF. CDR3 nucleotide sequence: TGTGCCAGCAGCTTAAGGCGAATGGGCAGGGGGGACCGTGGCGAGCAGTACTTC.

This clone was seen once. The V call is TRBV19, the J call TRBJ1-5; TRBD1 is a possible D gene (6 bases). V lost 6 bases, J lost 3 bases, and 9 bases lay in between. CDR1 is LNHDA, CDR2 SQIVND, per germline (reference sequence). The CDR3 contains 13 residues. The CDR3 is CASSGQNNQPQHF. As DNA, the CDR3 is TGTGCCAGTAGCGGACAGAACAATCAGCCCCAGCATTTT.

This chain uses TRBV11-2 with TRBJ1-4; 9 bases map to TRBD1. Germline CDR1 and CDR2: SGHAT and FQNNGV. Trimming took 7 bases from V and 4 from J; bases not matched to a gene: 7. CDR3 length equals 15 residues. This CDR3 reads CASTLWGQGNEKLFF. The CDR3 DNA sequence: TGTGCCAGCACGTTATGGGGACAGGGTAATGAAAAACTGTTTTTT.

This sequence joins TRBV10-2 and TRBJ1-1, with TRBD1 as a possible D gene (5 bases). With 4 bases removed from V and 4 bases from J, the gap between germline ends came to 16 bases. The V gene's germline CDR1 is WSHSY and CDR2 SAAADI. The CDR3 has 15 residues. This CDR3 is CASSVEEGLATEAFF. Here the CDR3 DNA reads TGCGCCAGCAGTGTGGAGGAGGGGTTGGCCACTGAAGCTTTCTTT.

The chain employs TRBV6-1 and TRBJ2-1, with 10 bases identical to TRBD2. The ends lost 4 bases at V and 0 bases at J; junction bases unmatched: 9. From germline, CDR1 is MNHNS and CDR2 SASEGT. The CDR3 loop spans 18 amino acids. The DNA of the CDR3 is TGTGCCAGCAGTGCGATGGGACTAGCGACGAGCTCCTACAATGAGCAGTTCTTC. Protein: CASSAMGLATSSYNEQFF.

V usage is TRBV28 and J usage is TRBJ2-7, with 7 bases that match TRBD1. The CDR3 sequence is 15 residues long. Germline V gene sequence: CDR1 MDHEN, CDR2 SYDVKM. V was pared by 7 bases and J by 5 bases, with 14 bases of the junction left unmatched. The DNA of the CDR3 is TGTGCCAGCAAGGAAGGGACAGCCTTAGAGGACGAGCAGTACTTC. Translated: CASKEGTALEDEQYF.

The chain carries TRBV15 and TRBJ2-1, with 10 bases fitting TRBD2. This CDR3 has 17 amino acids. Germline V gene data show CDR1 as LNHNV and CDR2 as YYDKDF (reference sequence). V shed 0 bases and J 5 bases; nucleotides not matched to a gene: 7. CDR3 nucleotide sequence: TGTGCCACCAGCAGAGATATGGTAGCGGGAGGCCACAATGAGCAGTTCTTC. Protein product: CATSRDMVAGGHNEQFF.

This clone has only one observation. This chain connects TRBV5-8 to TRBJ1-3, with 7 bases lining up with TRBD1. The V segment lost 4 bases and the J segment 0 bases; nucleotides outside the gene matches: 4. This CDR3 is 15 amino acids long. CDR1 and CDR2 (germline): SGHTS, YDEGEE. This CDR3 reads CASSRDSFSGNTIYF. The CDR3 nucleotides are TGTGCCAGCAGCCGGGACAGCTTCTCTGGAAACACCATATATTTT.

This chain links TRBV7-6 with TRBJ2-7; 10 bases match TRBD1. CDR3 size: 13 residues. The germline CDR1 and CDR2 sequences are SGHVS and FNYEAQ. V shed 1 base and J 7 bases; nucleotides not matched to a gene: 1. Here the CDR3 reads CASSLGQGAEQYF. CDR3 nucleotides: TGTGCCAGCAGCTTAGGACAGGGGGCAGAGCAGTACTTC.

This rearrangement joins TRBV12-5 to TRBJ1-5; 10 positions agree with TRBD1. The germline CDR1 and CDR2 sequences are LGHNT and FRNRAP. CDR3 size: 18 residues. The V segment lost 1 base and the J segment 4 bases; nucleotides outside the gene matches: 10. CDR3 in DNA: TGTGCTAGTGGTTTGGCAAGAAGACAGGGGGCGCTGAATCAGCCCCAGCATTTT. Protein sequence: CASGLARRQGALNQPQHF.

This chain uses TRBV28 with TRBJ1-3; D remains ambiguous. This CDR3 has 15 residues. Germline lookup yields CDR1 MDHEN and CDR2 SYDVKM. V was shortened by 3 bases and J by 0 bases, with 9 bases between the two germline ends. The CDR3 DNA reads TGTGCCAGCAGTTTCTCTGCAGACTCTGGAAACACCATATATTTT. Translation gives CASSFSADSGNTIYF. Full variable domain (missing parts from reference TRBV28 and TRBJ1-3): DVKVTQSSRYLVKRTGEKVFLECVQDMDHENMFWYRQDPGLGLRLIYFSYDVKMKEKGDIPEGYSVSREKKERFSLILESASTNQTSMYLCASSFSADSGNTIYFGEGSWLTVV.

The chain has TRBV9 and TRBJ2-5; a weak D match, TRBD1 (5 bases). V was pared by 0 bases and J by 3 bases, with 9 bases between. CDR3 length: 14 amino acids. Germline-derived CDR1 and CDR2 are SGDLS and YYNGEE. CDR3: CASSVEIGEETQYF. In DNA, the CDR3 is TGTGCCAGCAGCGTAGAGATAGGGGAAGAGACCCAGTACTTC. Filled out from reference TRBV9 and TRBJ2-5, the complete variable domain reads DSGVTQTPKHLITATGQRVTLRCSPRSGDLSVYWYQQSLDQGLQFLIQYYNGEERAKGNILERFSAQQFPDLHSELNLSSLELGDSALYFCASSVEIGEETQYFGPGTRLLVL.

The chain joins TRBV5-4 to TRBJ2-5, with TRBD1 matching over 10 bases. The germline gives CDR1 SGHNT, CDR2 YYREEE (reference sequence). This CDR3 has 16 residues. Unmatched junction bases numbered 7, after V lost 5 bases and J lost 0 bases. CDR3 in DNA: TGTGCCAGCAGACAGGCGGGACAGGGGTACCAAGAGACCCAGTACTTC. Amino acids: CASRQAGQGYQETQYF.

The chain couples TRBV25-1 to TRBJ2-1, with 9 bases that match TRBD1. With V trimmed by 3 bases and J by 5 bases, 5 bases remained unmatched. Germline-derived CDR1 and CDR2 are MGHDK and SYGVNS. This CDR3 has 15 amino acids. CDR3 nucleotides: TGTGCCAGCAGTGATTGGGACAGGGCGAACAATGAGCAGTTCTTC. Amino acids: CASSDWDRANNEQFF.

J is TRBJ1-2 and V is TRBV28; 7 bases align to TRBD1. Germline trimming cut 5 bases from V and 4 bases from J; bases unmatched to any gene: 4. The CDR3 spans 13 residues. The germline V gene encodes CDR1 MDHEN and CDR2 SYDVKM. CDR3 nucleotides: TGTGCCAGCAGTCCGGACAGGATCTATGGCTACACCTTC. This sequence encodes CASSPDRIYGYTF.

In its sample, this clone was seen once. The chain links TRBV28 to TRBJ2-1, with 10 nucleotides matching TRBD1. V lost 7 bases, J lost 7 bases, and 10 bases stayed unmatched. CDR3 length equals 15 residues. Germline V CDR1 and CDR2: MDHEN, SYDVKM. The CDR3 DNA sequence: TGTGCCAGCACCCCTAGGGGACAGGGGTTAAATGAGCAGTTCTTC. Translated: CASTPRGQGLNEQFF.

V is TRBV6-1 and J is TRBJ1-1; D possibly corresponds to TRBD1 (5 bases). Per germline, CDR1 MNHNS and CDR2 SASEGT. The CDR3 has 13 residues. The V end was cut by 6 bases, the J end by 1 base, with 9 bases between. CDR3 nucleotides: TGTGCCAGCAGAAGAACAGGGAACACTGAAGCTTTCTTT. Translated: CASRRTGNTEAFF.

The gene calls are TRBV2 and TRBJ1-6, with 7 bases fitting TRBD1. Trimming took 4 bases from V and 8 from J; bases not matched to a gene: 8. Per the germline V gene, CDR1 is SNHLY and CDR2 is FYNNEI. The CDR3 loop spans 15 amino acids. Written as DNA, the CDR3 is TGTGCCAGCAGTGGTAGGGAGACAGGGCATTCACCCCTCCACTTT. This gives the protein CASSGRETGHSPLHF.

The chain has TRBV2 and TRBJ2-2, with D uncertain. This CDR3 is built from 13 residues. Between the trimmed V and J ends, which lost 5 bases and 6 bases, there was a span of 10 bases. Per the germline V gene, CDR1 is SNHLY and CDR2 is FYNNEI. CDR3 residues: CASSKIMSGELFF. The CDR3 DNA reads TGTGCCAGCAGTAAAATAATGTCCGGGGAGCTGTTTTTT.

J is TRBJ2-7 and V is TRBV29-1, with D unresolved. Germline assignment: CDR1 SQVTM and CDR2 ANQGSEA. V was trimmed by 5 bases and J by 3 bases, leaving 14 bases between them. The CDR3 has 13 residues. The CDR3 reads CSVRVRIDYEQYF. DNA for the CDR3: TGCAGCGTTCGAGTCAGGATAGACTACGAGCAGTACTTC.

The chain has TRBV30 and TRBJ2-2, with 8 bases fitting TRBD2. V trimming: 5 bases; J trimming: 2 bases; junction bases outside the gene matches: 10. The CDR3 is 16 residues long. Germline assignment: CDR1 GTSNPN and CDR2 SVGIG (reference sequence). CDR3 in amino acids: CAWDPLLADNTGELFF. The DNA of the CDR3 is TGTGCCTGGGACCCTCTACTAGCGGATAACACCGGGGAGCTGTTTTTT.

The V and J genes are TRBV10-3 and TRBJ1-4; TRBD1 is a possible D gene (5 bases). The CDR3 extends over 16 amino acids. V lost 3 bases and J lost 0, with 11 bases in between. Germline assignment: CDR1 ENHRY and CDR2 SYGVKD. In DNA, the CDR3 is TGTGCCATCAGTGATTATGGGGCTGCAACTAATGAAAAACTGTTTTTT. Translated, it gives CAISDYGAATNEKLFF.

CDR3 coding DNA: TGCGCCAGCATGGAAGGACAGGGGGTCGATGAGCAGTTCTTC. Its protein product is CASMEGQGVDEQFF. The chain carries TRBV5-1 and TRBJ2-1; TRBD1 agrees at 10 bases. Trimming cost V 6 bases and J 8 bases; bases outside gene matches: 8. Germline loops: CDR1 SGHRS, CDR2 YFSETQ. This CDR3 is 14 amino acids long. Full variable domain (outside the CDR3, taken from reference TRBV5-1 and TRBJ2-1): KAGVTQTPRYLIKTRGQQVTLSCSPISGHRSVSWYQQTPGQGLQFLFEYFSETQRNKGNFPGRFSGRQFSNSRSEMNVSTLELGDSALYLCASMEGQGVDEQFFGPGTRLTVL.

J is TRBJ2-2 and V is TRBV6-5; TRBD2 matches at 9 bases. V trimming: 6 bases; J trimming: 2 bases; junction bases outside the gene matches: 4. This CDR3 has 15 residues. Germline CDR1 reads MNHEY; CDR2 reads SVGAGI. CDR3: CASRTSGLNTGELFF. CDR3 nucleotide sequence: TGTGCCAGCAGAACTAGCGGGCTAAACACCGGGGAGCTGTTTTTT.

The rearrangement uses TRBV10-3 and TRBJ2-1, with TRBD1 matching over 10 bases. Germline values: CDR1 ENHRY, CDR2 SYGVKD. The V segment lost 8 bases and the J segment 6 bases; nucleotides outside the gene matches: 4. This CDR3 is 13 amino acids long. The CDR3 spells CAIDRGQANEQFF. The DNA for the CDR3 is TGTGCCATCGACAGGGGGCAAGCCAATGAGCAGTTCTTC.